The subject of this entry is one T cell receptor beta chain. Patients counted as stable if ophthalmopathy did not develop within 18 months. Among the patients, aged 18 to 65, hyperthyroidism was newly diagnosed and had lasted under 2 months. Thyroid ultrasound and orbital computed tomography, with clinical symptoms and serum thyroxine and TRAb, informed diagnoses. Amplification targeted TCR beta CDR3 regions from RNA transcripts. The HTBI primer set was used in a first-round RT-PCR of the TCR CDR3. TCRdb re-analysed the multiplex PCR reads in MiXCR, keeping a single row per CDR3 protein. The sample includes approximately 100,000 distinct CDR3 sequences, 35% to 45% seen only once; the top ten take 9.5% to 13%. The data originate from a study of T cells in Graves' hyperthyroidism and ophthalmopathy. This clonotype was sampled from a woman in her thirties with Graves' hyperthyroidism. The sample taken for sequencing was peripheral blood or thyroid tissue (not recorded which).

CDR3 DNA sequence: TGTGCCAGCAGAGGACAGGCTGCCTATGGCTACACCTTC. This translates into CASRGQAAYGYTF. The chain links TRBV6-5 to TRBJ1-2, with TRBD1 matching over 7 bases. The germline V gene has CDR1 MNHEY and CDR2 SVGAGI. V lost 6 bases to trimming and J lost 4 bases; unmatched junction nucleotides: 5. This CDR3 is built from 13 residues.